What follows is one T cell receptor beta chain and its context. Its target is unknown. This specimen comes from a study of T cells and copy number aberrations in small-cell lung cancer. General study findings and limits: Tumors with more copy number aberrations had lower T-cell density, richness, clonality.

No donor received chemotherapy or radiotherapy before surgery, nor immunotherapy before or after it. This CDR3 spans 15 amino acids. Germline V gene sequence: CDR1 SGDLS, CDR2 YYNGEE. The V end was cut by 0 bases, the J end by 0 bases, with 7 bases between. TCRdb's copy holds only in-frame clones and misses some; the assay was immunoSEQ multiplex PCR. The table records over 6,000 clones, approximately 76% of them present only once. This TCR was sampled from a man aged 50 to 60 with small cell lung cancer. The material sequenced was tumor tissue. This rearrangement joins TRBV9 to TRBJ1-3; D gene unclear. In DNA, the CDR3 is TGTGCCAGCAGCGTAGCAACAGACTCTGGAAACACCATATATTTT. Translating it yields CASSVATDSGNTIYF.